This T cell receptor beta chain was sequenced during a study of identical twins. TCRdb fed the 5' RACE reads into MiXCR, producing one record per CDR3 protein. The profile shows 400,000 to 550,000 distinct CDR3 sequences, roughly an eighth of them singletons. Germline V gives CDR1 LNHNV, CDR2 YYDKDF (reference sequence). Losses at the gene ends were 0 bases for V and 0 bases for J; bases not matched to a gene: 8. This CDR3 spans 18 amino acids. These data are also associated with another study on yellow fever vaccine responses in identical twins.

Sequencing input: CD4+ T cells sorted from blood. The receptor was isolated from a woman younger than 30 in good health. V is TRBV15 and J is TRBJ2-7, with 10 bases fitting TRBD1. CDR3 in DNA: TGTGCCACCAGCAGAGATAGGGACAGGGGCCCCTTCTCCTACGAGCAGTACTTC. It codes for CATSRDRDRGPFSYEQYF.